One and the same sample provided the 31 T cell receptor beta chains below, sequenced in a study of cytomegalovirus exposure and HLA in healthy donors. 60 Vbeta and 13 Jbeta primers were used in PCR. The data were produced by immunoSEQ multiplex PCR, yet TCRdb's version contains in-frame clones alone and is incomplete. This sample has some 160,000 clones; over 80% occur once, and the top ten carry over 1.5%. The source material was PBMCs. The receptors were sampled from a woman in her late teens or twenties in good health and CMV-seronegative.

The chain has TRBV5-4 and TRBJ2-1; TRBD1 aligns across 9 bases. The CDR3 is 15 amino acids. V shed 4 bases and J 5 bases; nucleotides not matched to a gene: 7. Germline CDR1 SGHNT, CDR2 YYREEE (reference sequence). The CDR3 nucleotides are TGTGCCAGCAGCGCCTGGCGGACAGGGGACAATGAGCAGTTCTTC. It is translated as CASSAWRTGDNEQFF.

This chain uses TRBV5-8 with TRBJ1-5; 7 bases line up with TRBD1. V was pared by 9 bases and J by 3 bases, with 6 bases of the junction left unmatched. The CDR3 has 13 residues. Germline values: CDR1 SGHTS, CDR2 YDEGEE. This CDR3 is CATGGGPNQPQHF. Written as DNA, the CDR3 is TGTGCCACTGGAGGGGGCCCCAATCAGCCCCAGCATTTT.

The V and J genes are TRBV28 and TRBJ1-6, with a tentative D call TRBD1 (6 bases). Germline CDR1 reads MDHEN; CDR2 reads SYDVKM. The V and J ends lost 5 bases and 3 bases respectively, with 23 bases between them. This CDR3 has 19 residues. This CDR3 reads CASSLTQLRGRGYNSPLHF. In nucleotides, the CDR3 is TGTGCCAGCAGTCTCACCCAACTCAGGGGAAGGGGCTATAATTCACCCCTCCACTTT.

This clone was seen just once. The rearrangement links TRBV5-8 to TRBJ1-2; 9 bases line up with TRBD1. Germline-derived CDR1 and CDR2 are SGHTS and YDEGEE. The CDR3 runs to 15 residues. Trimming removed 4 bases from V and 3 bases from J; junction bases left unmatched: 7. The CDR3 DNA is TGTGCCAGCAGCGTCGGACAGGGGAGAGACTATGGCTACACCTTC. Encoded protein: CASSVGQGRDYGYTF.

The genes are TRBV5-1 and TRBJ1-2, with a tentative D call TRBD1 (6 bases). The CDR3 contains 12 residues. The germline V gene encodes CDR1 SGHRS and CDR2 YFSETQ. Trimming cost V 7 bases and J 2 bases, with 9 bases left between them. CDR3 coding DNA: TGCGCCAGCTCTCAGGGGAACTATGGCTACACCTTC. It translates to CASSQGNYGYTF.

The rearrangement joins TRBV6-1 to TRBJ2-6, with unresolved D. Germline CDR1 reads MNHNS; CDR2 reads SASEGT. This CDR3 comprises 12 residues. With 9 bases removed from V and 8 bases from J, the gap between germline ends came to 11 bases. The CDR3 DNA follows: TGTGCCAGTTTGTTAGACACCAACGTCCTGACTTTC. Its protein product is CASLLDTNVLTF.

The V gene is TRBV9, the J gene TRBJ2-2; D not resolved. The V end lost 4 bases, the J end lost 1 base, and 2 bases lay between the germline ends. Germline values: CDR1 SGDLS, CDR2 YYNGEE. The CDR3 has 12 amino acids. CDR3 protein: CASSQNTGELFF. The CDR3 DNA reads TGTGCCAGCAGCCAGAACACCGGGGAGCTGTTTTTT. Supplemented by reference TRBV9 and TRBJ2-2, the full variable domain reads DSGVTQTPKHLITATGQRVTLRCSPRSGDLSVYWYQQSLDQGLQFLIQYYNGEERAKGNILERFSAQQFPDLHSELNLSSLELGDSALYFCASSQNTGELFFGEGSRLTVL.

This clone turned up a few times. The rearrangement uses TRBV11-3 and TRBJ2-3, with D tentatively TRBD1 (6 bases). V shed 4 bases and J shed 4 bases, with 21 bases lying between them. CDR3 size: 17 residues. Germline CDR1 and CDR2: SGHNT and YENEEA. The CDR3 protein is CASSSIQGFKGADTQYF. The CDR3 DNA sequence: TGTGCCAGCAGCTCAATACAGGGTTTCAAGGGCGCAGATACGCAGTATTTT.

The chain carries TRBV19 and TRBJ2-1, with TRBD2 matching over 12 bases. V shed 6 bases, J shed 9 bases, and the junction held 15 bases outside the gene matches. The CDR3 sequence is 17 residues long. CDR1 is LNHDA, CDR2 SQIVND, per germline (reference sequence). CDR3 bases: TGTGCCAGTAGGAGAACTTCTAGCGGGGGGGCTAGGAGTGAGCAGTTCTTC. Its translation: CASRRTSSGGARSEQFF.

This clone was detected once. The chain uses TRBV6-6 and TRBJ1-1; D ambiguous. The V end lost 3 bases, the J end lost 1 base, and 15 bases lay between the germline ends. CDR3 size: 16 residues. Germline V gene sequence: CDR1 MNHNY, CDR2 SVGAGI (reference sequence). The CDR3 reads CASSYPSNQENTEAFF. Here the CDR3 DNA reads TGTGCCAGCAGTTATCCCTCTAACCAGGAGAACACTGAAGCTTTCTTT.

CDR3 loop: CASSYSRGLGQETQYF. CDR3 nucleotide sequence: TGTGCCAGCAGTTACTCGAGGGGGCTTGGCCAAGAGACCCAGTACTTC. This sequence joins TRBV6-5 and TRBJ2-5, with 7 bases fitting TRBD1. Germline V gene sequence: CDR1 MNHEY, CDR2 SVGAGI. The CDR3 totals 16 residues. Trimming cost V 0 bases and J 1 base; bases outside gene matches: 5.

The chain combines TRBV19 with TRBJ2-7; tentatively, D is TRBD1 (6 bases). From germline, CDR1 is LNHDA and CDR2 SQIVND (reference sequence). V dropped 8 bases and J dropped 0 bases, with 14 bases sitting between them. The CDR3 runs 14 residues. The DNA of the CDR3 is TGTGCCAGTCGATACAGGGAGCCCTCCTACGAGCAGTACTTC. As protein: CASRYREPSYEQYF.

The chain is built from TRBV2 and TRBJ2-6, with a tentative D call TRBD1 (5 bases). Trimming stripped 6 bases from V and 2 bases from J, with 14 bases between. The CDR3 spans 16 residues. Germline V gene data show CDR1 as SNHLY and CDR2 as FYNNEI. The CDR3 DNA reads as TGTGCCAGCAGCGACAACAGGTTCGCTGGGGCCAACGTCCTGACTTTC. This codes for CASSDNRFAGANVLTF.

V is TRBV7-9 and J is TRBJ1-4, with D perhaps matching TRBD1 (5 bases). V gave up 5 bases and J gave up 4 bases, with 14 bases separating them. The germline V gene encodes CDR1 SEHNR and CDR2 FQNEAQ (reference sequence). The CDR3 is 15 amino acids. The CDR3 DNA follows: TGTGCCAGCAGCCCGCGGGGACTGAATAATGAAAAACTGTTTTTT. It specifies CASSPRGLNNEKLFF.

CDR3 DNA: TGTGCCAGCATCAAATCCGGGTCTGTCTCTGGAAACACCATATATTTT. Translation gives CASIKSGSVSGNTIYF. The J gene is TRBJ1-3, the V gene TRBV5-6; D unclear. CDR1 SGHDT and CDR2 YYEEEE come from the germline V gene. The CDR3 has 16 amino acids. V gave up 6 bases and J gave up 0 bases, with 16 bases separating them.

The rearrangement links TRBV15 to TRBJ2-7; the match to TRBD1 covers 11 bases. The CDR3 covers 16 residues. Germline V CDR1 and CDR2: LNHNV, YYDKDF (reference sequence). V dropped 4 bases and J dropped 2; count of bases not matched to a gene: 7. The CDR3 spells CATSTRDRGSPYEQYF. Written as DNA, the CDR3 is TGTGCCACCAGCACCCGGGACAGGGGGTCCCCCTACGAGCAGTACTTC.

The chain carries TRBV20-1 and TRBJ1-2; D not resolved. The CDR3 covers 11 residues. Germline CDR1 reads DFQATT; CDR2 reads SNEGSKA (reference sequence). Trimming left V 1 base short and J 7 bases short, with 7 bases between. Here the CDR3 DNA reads TGCAGTGCTAGAGGTCACGGTGGCTACACCTTC. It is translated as CSARGHGGYTF.

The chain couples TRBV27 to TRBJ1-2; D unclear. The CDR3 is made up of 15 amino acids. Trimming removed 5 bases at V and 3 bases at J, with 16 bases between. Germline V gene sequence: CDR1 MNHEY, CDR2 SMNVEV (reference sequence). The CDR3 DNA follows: TGTGCCAGCAGTCCGGGGATGAAACACTACTATGGCTACACCTTC. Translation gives CASSPGMKHYYGYTF.

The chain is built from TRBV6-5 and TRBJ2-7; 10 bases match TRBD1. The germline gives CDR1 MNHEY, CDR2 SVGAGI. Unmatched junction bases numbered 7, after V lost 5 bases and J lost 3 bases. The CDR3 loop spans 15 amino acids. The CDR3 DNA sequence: TGTGCCAGCAGTAGAAACCGGGACAGGGGCTACGAGCAGTACTTC. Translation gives CASSRNRDRGYEQYF.

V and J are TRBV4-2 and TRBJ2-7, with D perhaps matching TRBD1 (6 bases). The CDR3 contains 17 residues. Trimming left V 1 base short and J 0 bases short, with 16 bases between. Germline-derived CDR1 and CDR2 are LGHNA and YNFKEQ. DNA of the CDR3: TGTGCCAGCAGCCAAGGGGGGTACAGGGATAACTCCTACGAGCAGTACTTC. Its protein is CASSQGGYRDNSYEQYF.

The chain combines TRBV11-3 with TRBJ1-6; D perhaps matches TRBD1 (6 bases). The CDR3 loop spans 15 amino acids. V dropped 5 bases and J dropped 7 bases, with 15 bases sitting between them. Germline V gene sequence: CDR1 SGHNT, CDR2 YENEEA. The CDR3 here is CASSPRGGRNSPLHF. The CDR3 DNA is TGTGCCAGCAGCCCCCGAGGGGGAAGGAATTCACCCCTCCACTTT.

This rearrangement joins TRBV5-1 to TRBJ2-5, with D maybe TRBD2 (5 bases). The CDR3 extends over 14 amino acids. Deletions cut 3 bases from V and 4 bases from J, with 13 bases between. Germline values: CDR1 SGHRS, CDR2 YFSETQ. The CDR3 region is CASSWRLAGETQYF. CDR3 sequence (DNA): TGCGCCAGCAGCTGGCGGCTAGCAGGAGAGACCCAGTACTTC.

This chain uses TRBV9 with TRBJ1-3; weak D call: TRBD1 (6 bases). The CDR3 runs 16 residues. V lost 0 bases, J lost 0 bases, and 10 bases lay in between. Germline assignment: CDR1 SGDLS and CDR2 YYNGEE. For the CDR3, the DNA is TGTGCCAGCAGCGTAGGTCAGGGGACCTCTGGAAACACCATATATTTT. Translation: CASSVGQGTSGNTIYF.

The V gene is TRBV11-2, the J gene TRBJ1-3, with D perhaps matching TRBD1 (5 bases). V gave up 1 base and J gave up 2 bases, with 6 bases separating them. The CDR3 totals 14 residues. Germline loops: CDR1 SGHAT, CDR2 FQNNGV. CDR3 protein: CASSLGTTGNTIYF. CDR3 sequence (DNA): TGTGCCAGCAGCTTAGGGACAACTGGAAACACCATATATTTT.

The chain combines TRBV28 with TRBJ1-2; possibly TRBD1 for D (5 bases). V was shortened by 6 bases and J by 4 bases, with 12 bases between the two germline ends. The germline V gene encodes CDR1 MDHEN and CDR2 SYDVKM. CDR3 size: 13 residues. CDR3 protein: CASSSDTFYGYTF. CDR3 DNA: TGTGCCAGCAGCTCGGACACCTTCTATGGCTACACCTTC.

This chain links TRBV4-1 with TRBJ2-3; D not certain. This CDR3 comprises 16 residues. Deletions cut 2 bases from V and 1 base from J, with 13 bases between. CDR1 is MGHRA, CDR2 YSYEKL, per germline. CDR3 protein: CASSQTQTLGTDTQYF. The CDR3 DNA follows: TGCGCCAGCAGCCAAACCCAGACTTTAGGCACAGATACGCAGTATTTT.

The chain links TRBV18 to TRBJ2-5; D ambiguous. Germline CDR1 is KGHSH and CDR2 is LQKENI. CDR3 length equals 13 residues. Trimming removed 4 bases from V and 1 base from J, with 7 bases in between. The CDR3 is CASSLSRQETQYF. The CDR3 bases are TGTGCCAGCTCACTGTCGCGCCAAGAGACCCAGTACTTC.

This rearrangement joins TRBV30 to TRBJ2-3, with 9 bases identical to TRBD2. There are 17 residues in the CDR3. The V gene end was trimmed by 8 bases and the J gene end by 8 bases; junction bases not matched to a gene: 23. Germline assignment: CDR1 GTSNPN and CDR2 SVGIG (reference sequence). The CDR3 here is CARSEGLAGGTRGTQYF. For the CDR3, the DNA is TGTGCCAGGTCCGAGGGACTAGCTGGGGGGACGCGGGGTACGCAGTATTTT.

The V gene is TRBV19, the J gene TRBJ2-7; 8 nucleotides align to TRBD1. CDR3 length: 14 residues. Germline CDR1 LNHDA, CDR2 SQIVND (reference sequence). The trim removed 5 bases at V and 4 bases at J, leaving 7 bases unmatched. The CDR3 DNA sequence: TGTGCCAGTAGTGTAGGGGACAGGAGATACGAGCAGTACTTC. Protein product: CASSVGDRRYEQYF.

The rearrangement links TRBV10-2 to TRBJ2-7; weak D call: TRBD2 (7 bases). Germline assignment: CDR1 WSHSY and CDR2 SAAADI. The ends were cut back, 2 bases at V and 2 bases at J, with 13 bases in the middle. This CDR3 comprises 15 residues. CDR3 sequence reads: CASSEGGGPPYEQYF. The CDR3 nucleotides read TGCGCCAGCAGTGAGGGCGGGGGCCCTCCCTACGAGCAGTACTTC.

CDR3: CASSLNPGQGVRAFF. The CDR3 region has the DNA TGTGCCAGCAGTTTAAATCCGGGACAGGGTGTCCGAGCTTTCTTT. This chain joins TRBV6-1 and TRBJ1-1; TRBD1 aligns across 9 bases. V was pared by 5 bases and J by 10 bases, with 14 bases of the junction left unmatched. The CDR3 is 15 residues long. The germline CDR1 and CDR2 sequences are MNHNS and SASEGT.